This T cell receptor beta chain was sequenced during a study of shared clonotypes between healthy human individuals. From CD4+ cells came CD45RA+ naive and CD45RA-negative memory subsets. TCRdb's copy holds only in-frame clones and misses some; the assay was immunoSEQ multiplex PCR. The sample has around 1.1 million clones, 70% to 80% seen once; the top ten hold 0.55% to 0.7%. Trimming removed 4 bases at V and 5 bases at J, with 7 bases between. Germline lookup yields CDR1 SGHRS and CDR2 YFSETQ. This CDR3 spans 13 amino acids. Sequencing input: memory CD4+ T cells from PBMCs. Subset of the sample: CD45RA-negative fraction. This chain links TRBV5-1 with TRBJ2-6; D is unclear. The clonotype was recovered from a man between 18 and 35 years old in good health. Some clones in this sample may be carry-over from other donors' samples. CDR3 sequence: CASSPPWANVLTF. The CDR3, as DNA: TGCGCCAGCAGCCCGCCTTGGGCCAACGTCCTGACTTTC.